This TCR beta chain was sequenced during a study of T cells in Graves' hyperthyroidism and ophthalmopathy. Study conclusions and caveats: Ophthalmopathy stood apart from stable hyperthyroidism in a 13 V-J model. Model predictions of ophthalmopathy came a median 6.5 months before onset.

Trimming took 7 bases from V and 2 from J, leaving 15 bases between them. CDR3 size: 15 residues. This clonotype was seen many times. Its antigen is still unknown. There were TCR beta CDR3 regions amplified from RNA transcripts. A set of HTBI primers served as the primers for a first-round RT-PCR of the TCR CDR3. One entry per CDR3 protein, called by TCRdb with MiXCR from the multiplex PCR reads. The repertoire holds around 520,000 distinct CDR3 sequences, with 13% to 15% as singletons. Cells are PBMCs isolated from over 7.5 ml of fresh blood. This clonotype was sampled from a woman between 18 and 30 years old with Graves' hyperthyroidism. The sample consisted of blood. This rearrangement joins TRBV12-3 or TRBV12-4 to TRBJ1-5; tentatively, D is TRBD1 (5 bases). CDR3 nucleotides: TGTGCCAGCACCCGTCAAACGGGGGGCAATCAGCCCCAGCATTTT. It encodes CASTRQTGGNQPQHF.